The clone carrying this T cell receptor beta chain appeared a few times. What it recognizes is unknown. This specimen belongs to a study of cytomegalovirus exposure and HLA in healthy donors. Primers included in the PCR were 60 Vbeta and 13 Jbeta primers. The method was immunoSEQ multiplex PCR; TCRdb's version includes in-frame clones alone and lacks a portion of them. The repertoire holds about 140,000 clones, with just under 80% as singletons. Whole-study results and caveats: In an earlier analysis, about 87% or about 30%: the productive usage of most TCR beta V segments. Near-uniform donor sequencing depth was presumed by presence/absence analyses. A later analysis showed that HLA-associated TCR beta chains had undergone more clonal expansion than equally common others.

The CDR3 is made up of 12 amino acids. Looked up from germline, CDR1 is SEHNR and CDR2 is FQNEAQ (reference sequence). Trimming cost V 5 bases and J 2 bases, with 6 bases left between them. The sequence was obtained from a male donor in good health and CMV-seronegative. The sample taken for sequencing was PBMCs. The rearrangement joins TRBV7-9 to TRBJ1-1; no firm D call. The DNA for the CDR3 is TGTGCCAGCAGCCCTGTAAACACTGAAGCTTTCTTT. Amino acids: CASSPVNTEAFF.